These T cell receptor beta chains were read from a single sample in a study of regulatory T cells in long-lasting Graves disease. TCRdb ran MiXCR on the multiplex PCR reads and lists one entry per CDR3 protein. The sample consists of roughly 430,000 distinct CDR3 sequences, approximately 16% of them appearing once. This same sample was also taken into another study, of T cells in Graves' hyperthyroidism and ophthalmopathy.

The input for sequencing was peripheral blood mononuclear cells (PBMCs), taken at new diagnosis, from a patient treated with antithyroid drugs. Receptors were obtained from a woman aged 25 to 39 with Graves disease. The CDR3 runs from the conserved cysteine through the conserved F or W. A D gene is named only where the DNA matches it firmly. Expanded clones are given a class, and other clones once, few, many or no size at all.

d_call	v_call	j_call	clone_size	cdr3_nt	cdr3_aa
NA	TRBV6-1	TRBJ2-1	NA	TGTGCCAGCAGCCACCGACTACTTCTCGAGCAGTTCTTC	CASSHRLLLEQFF
TRBD2	TRBV3-1	TRBJ2-7	many	TGTGCCAGCAGCCTCCTAGCGGGAGCTGGGGAGCAGTACTTC	CASSLLAGAGEQYF
NA	TRBV29-1	TRBJ2-7	NA	TGCAGCGTTGCTTTGTCAGGGATCTACGAGCAGTACTTC	CSVALSGIYEQYF
NA	TRBV5-1	TRBJ1-1	many	TGCGCCAGCAGGGACCAACTTAGAGCTTTCTTT	CASRDQLRAFF
NA	TRBV5-6	TRBJ2-7	few	TGTGCCAGCAGCTTGTTGGCACAGGGAACTTGGGGCGAGCAGTACTTC	CASSLLAQGTWGEQYF
TRBD2	TRBV4-3	TRBJ2-1	NA	TGCGCCAGCAGCCAACGGGGACTAGCCAATGAGCAGTTCTTC	CASSQRGLANEQFF
NA	TRBV6-1	TRBJ1-5	many	TGTGCCAGCAGTGAACTGCAGGCGGGTAGTAAGCCCCAGCATTTT	CASSELQAGSKPQHF
NA	TRBV2	TRBJ1-5	NA	TGTGCCAGCAGCGGGGGCCAGGGAGATCAGCCCCAGCATTTT	CASSGGQGDQPQHF
NA	TRBV7-2	TRBJ2-2	NA	TGTGCCAGCAGCCCAGAAGTCCTAGTTAACACCGGGGAGCTGTTTTTT	CASSPEVLVNTGELFF
NA	TRBV29-1	TRBJ1-1	many	TGCAGCGTTCCGCCGGGGAACACTGAAGCTTTCTTT	CSVPPGNTEAFF
NA	TRBV5-1	TRBJ2-1	many	TGCGCCAGCAGCTTATCTCTCACCCAATCCGGTGAGCAGTTCTTC	CASSLSLTQSGEQFF
NA	TRBV9	TRBJ1-2	many	TGTGCCAGCAGCGTAGGGCGGTCAAGCTATGGCTACACCTTC	CASSVGRSSYGYTF
NA	TRBV27	TRBJ2-7	NA	TGTGCCAGCAGTTTCGTTGGTCCCTCCTACGAGCAGTACTTC	CASSFVGPSYEQYF
NA	TRBV11-3	TRBJ2-5	few	TGTGCCAGCAGCCCCGGGGACTTTACGTACCAAGAGACCCAGTACTTC	CASSPGDFTYQETQYF
NA	TRBV27	TRBJ2-4	few	TGTGCCAGCAGTTTATCCCCAGTAACCCTTCAGTACTTC	CASSLSPVTLQYF
NA	TRBV20-1	TRBJ2-7	many	TGCAGTGCTAGAGATTACGAGGGAGCTGGGTCCTACGAGCAGTACTTC	CSARDYEGAGSYEQYF
NA	TRBV18	TRBJ1-2	many	TGTGCCAGCTCAAGACTCCGGGTGGAGGCTCCAAATGGCTACACCTTC	CASSRLRVEAPNGYTF
NA	TRBV28	TRBJ1-1	many	TGTGCCAGCAGGAGGTCATACACTGAAGCTTTCTTT	CASRRSYTEAFF
NA	TRBV6-2/TRBV6-3	TRBJ2-1	many	TGTGCCAGCAGCTACACAGGGAGGGACAATGAGCAGTTCTTC	CASSYTGRDNEQFF
NA	TRBV10-2	TRBJ2-3	many	TGCGCCAGCAGTCGACGGTTACGCGATACGCAGTATTTT	CASSRRLRDTQYF
NA	TRBV27	TRBJ1-1	few	TGTGCCAGCAGTTTATCGGGGGGGCATGAAGCTTTCTTT	CASSLSGGHEAFF
NA	TRBV19	TRBJ2-1	NA	TGTGCCAGTACCCCCCCAGCAGGTTCCTACAATGAGCAGTTCTTC	CASTPPAGSYNEQFF
NA	TRBV11-2	TRBJ2-5	many	TGTGCCAGCAGCTTACTTGAAGAGACCCAGTACTTC	CASSLLEETQYF
NA	TRBV6-1	TRBJ2-7	many	TGTGCCAGCACATGGAGGGCCTCCTCGGGCGACGAGCAGTACTTC	CASTWRASSGDEQYF
NA	TRBV18	TRBJ2-7	many	TGTGCCAGCTCACCACCGGCCGGGGGTCGCTCCTACGAGCAGTACTTC	CASSPPAGGRSYEQYF
TRBD1	TRBV14	TRBJ2-7	NA	TGTGCCAGCAGCCAAGATATTGGGACAGCCCAGTACTTC	CASSQDIGTAQYF
TRBD1	TRBV10-3	TRBJ2-7	few	TGTGCCATCAGTGAAAAGGGGGCCGCCTACGAGCAGTACTTC	CAISEKGAAYEQYF
TRBD1	TRBV20-1	TRBJ2-5	many	TGCAGTGCTACAGGGGGAGAGACCCAGTACTTC	CSATGGETQYF
NA	TRBV27	TRBJ2-3	many	TGTGCCAGCAGTTTCCATCCCCACCTTGAAGATACGCAGTATTTT	CASSFHPHLEDTQYF
NA	TRBV19	TRBJ1-1	few	TGTGCCAGTAAACAGACAGGGAACACTGAAGCTTTCTTT	CASKQTGNTEAFF
NA	TRBV4-1	TRBJ2-3	NA	TGCGCCAGCAGCCAAGATGAGGATACGCAGTATTTT	CASSQDEDTQYF
TRBD2	TRBV10-3	TRBJ2-3	NA	TGTGCCATCAGTGGATTGTCGGGAGGGCTCCCAGATACGCAGTATTTT	CAISGLSGGLPDTQYF
NA	TRBV19	TRBJ1-1	NA	TGTGCCAGTCCCGTTTTTAACACTGAAGCTTTCTTT	CASPVFNTEAFF
TRBD1	TRBV7-7	TRBJ2-3	few	TGTGCTAGCAGCTTAGGGGACAGGTCAGATACGCAGTATTTT	CASSLGDRSDTQYF
NA	TRBV6-1	TRBJ2-7	few	TGTGCCAGCGCGTTAAATGGGTTTCAGCCAGGCTACGAGCAGTACTTC	CASALNGFQPGYEQYF
NA	TRBV30	TRBJ2-1	many	TGTGCCTGGAGTGAAGGGTCCTACAATGAGCAGTTCTTC	CAWSEGSYNEQFF
NA	TRBV4-3	TRBJ1-5	many	TGCGCCAGCAGCCAAGAGTTTCGTGGATCGCGGCCCCAGCATTTT	CASSQEFRGSRPQHF
NA	TRBV6-5	TRBJ2-2	many	TGTGCCAGCAGTTCCCCGACAGGCGGAATCGCGGGGGAGCTGTTTTTT	CASSSPTGGIAGELFF
TRBD1	TRBV6-1	TRBJ1-1	many	TGTGCCAGCAGTAGACAGGGGTCTGAACATGAAGCTTTCTTT	CASSRQGSEHEAFF
TRBD2	TRBV6-1	TRBJ2-5	few	TGTGCCAGCAGTGACGGGACTAGCCCCGCCGCCTTTCTGGAGACCCAGTACTTC	CASSDGTSPAAFLETQYF
NA	TRBV19	TRBJ2-1	few	TGTGCCAGTAGCATCGGGGAGGTATCGGTCTTC	CASSIGEVSVF
TRBD1	TRBV4-1	TRBJ2-1	NA	TGCGCCAGCAGCCAGCCTGGACAGGGGAAGTTCTTC	CASSQPGQGKFF
TRBD1	TRBV30	TRBJ2-3	NA	TGTGCCTGGAGTGTAGGGGACAGCAGCACAGATACGCAGTATTTT	CAWSVGDSSTDTQYF
TRBD1	TRBV6-5	TRBJ2-2	many	TGTGCCAGCAGTTACTTACAGGGGGCGGACAACACCGGGGAGCTGTTTTTT	CASSYLQGADNTGELFF
NA	TRBV7-9	TRBJ2-5	many	TGTGCCAGCAGCTTAGCGGCAGCCAAGGAAGGACTAGAGACCCAGTACTTC	CASSLAAAKEGLETQYF
NA	TRBV11-2	TRBJ2-1	many	TGTGCCAGCAGCTTTTCGTACGGCAATGAGCAGTTCTTC	CASSFSYGNEQFF
TRBD1	TRBV5-1	TRBJ2-3	few	TGCGCCAGCAGCTTAGGATTGGGGACAGGGACAGATACGCAGTATTTT	CASSLGLGTGTDTQYF
TRBD2	TRBV11-2	TRBJ2-1	many	TGTGCCAGCAGCTTAGGGCCTAGCGGGAGTGATGAGCAGTTCTTC	CASSLGPSGSDEQFF
NA	TRBV18	TRBJ1-1	many	TGTGCCAGCTCACCACCGGGCGTCAGCATGAACACTGAAGCTTTCTTT	CASSPPGVSMNTEAFF
NA	TRBV11-2	TRBJ1-2	many	TGTGCCAGCAGCTTAGGGGGAGAGAATGGCTACACCTTC	CASSLGGENGYTF
TRBD1	TRBV27	TRBJ2-7	NA	TGTGCCAGCAGTCACGGGACAGGGGGCTACGAGCAGTACTTC	CASSHGTGGYEQYF
NA	TRBV5-1	TRBJ2-1	many	TGCGCCAGCAGCTTGACTAGGCGGAGCTACAATGAGCAGTTCTTC	CASSLTRRSYNEQFF
TRBD1	TRBV20-1	TRBJ2-5	many	TGCAGTGCTGGGGCTGACAGGGTTGGAGAGACCCAGTACTTC	CSAGADRVGETQYF
NA	TRBV30	TRBJ2-1	many	TGTGCCTGGAGTGGCGACTCGTACAATGAGCAGTTCTTC	CAWSGDSYNEQFF